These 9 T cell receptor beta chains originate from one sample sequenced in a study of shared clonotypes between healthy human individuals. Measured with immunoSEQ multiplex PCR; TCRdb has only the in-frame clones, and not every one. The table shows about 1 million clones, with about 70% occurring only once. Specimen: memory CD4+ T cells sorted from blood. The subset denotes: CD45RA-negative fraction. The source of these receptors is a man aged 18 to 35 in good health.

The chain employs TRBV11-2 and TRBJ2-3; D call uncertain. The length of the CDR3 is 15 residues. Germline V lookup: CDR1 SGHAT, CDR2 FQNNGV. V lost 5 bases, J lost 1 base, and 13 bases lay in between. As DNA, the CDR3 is TGTGCCAGCAGCCTGGGAAATGGCCGCACAGATACGCAGTATTTT. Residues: CASSLGNGRTDTQYF.

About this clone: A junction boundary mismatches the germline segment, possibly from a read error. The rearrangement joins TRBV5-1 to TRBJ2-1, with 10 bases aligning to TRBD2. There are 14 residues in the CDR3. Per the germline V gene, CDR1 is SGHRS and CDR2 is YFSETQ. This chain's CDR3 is CASSLLPSGSEEFF. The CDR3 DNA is TGCGCCAGCAGCTTGTTGCCTAGCGGGAGTGAGGAGTTCTTC.

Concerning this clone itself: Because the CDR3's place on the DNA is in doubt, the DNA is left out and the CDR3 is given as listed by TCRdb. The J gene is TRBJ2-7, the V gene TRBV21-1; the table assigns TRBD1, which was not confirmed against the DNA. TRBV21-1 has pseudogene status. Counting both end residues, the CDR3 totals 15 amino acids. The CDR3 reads CASSKVAGGTYEQYF.

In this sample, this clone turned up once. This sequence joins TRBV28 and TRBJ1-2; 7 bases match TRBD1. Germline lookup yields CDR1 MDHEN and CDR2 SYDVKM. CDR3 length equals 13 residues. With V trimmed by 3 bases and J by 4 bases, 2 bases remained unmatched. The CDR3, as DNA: TGTGCCAGCAGTTTTCCAGGGGGCTATGGCTACACCTTC. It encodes CASSFPGGYGYTF.

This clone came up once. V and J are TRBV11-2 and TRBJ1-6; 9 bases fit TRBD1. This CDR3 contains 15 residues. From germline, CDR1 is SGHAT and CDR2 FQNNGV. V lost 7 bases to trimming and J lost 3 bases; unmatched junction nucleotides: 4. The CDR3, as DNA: TGTGCCAGCACCTCGGACAGGGGCTATAATTCACCCCTCCACTTT. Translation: CASTSDRGYNSPLHF. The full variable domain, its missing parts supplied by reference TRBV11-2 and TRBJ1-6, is EAGVAQSPRYKIIEKRQSVAFWCNPISGHATLYWYQQILGQGPKLLIQFQNNGVVDDSQLPKDRFSAERLKGVDSTLKIQPAKLEDSAVYLCASTSDRGYNSPLHFGNGTRLTVT.

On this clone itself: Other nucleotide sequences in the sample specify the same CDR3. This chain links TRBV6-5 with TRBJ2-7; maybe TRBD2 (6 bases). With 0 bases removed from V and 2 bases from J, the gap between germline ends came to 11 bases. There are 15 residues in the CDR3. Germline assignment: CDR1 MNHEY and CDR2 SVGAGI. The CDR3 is CASSYSSGGTYEQYF. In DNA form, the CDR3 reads TGTGCCAGCAGTTACTCTTCTGGGGGGACCTACGAGCAGTACTTC.

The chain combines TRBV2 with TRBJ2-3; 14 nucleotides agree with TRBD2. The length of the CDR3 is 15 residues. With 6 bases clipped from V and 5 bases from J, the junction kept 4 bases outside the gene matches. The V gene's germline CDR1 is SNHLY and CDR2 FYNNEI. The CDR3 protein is CASSRLAGGIDTQYF. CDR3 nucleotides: TGTGCCAGCAGCCGACTAGCGGGGGGGATAGATACGCAGTATTTT.

CDR3: CASSTYRQGTEQYF. CDR3 bases: TGTGCCAGCAGTACCTACAGACAGGGAACGGAGCAGTACTTC. The chain joins TRBV6-5 to TRBJ2-7; 7 positions agree with TRBD1. The length of the CDR3 is 14 residues. The junction had 11 bases not matched to a gene; V was cut back by 5 bases and J by 7 bases. Looked up from germline, CDR1 is MNHEY and CDR2 is SVGAGI.

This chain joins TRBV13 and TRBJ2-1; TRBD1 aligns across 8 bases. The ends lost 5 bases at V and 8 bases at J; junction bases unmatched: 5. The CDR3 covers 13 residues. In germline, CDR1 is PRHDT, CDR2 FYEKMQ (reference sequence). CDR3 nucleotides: TGTGCCAGCAGCCCGCCGACAGGGGATGAGCAGTTCTTC. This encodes CASSPPTGDEQFF. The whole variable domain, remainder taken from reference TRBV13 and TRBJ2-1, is AAGVIQSPRHLIKEKRETATLKCYPIPRHDTVYWYQQGPGQDPQFLISFYEKMQSDKGSIPDRFSAQQFSDYHSELNMSSLELGDSALYFCASSPPTGDEQFFGPGTRLTVL.